Listed below are T cell receptor beta chains from one sample, sequenced in a study of T cell clonotyping in hematopoietic cell transplantation. TCRdb's table, derived via immunoSEQ multiplex PCR, lists solely in-frame clones and lacks some. The repertoire holds thousands of clones, roughly 93% seen once, with approximately 40% in the top ten. Sequenced material: peripheral blood mononuclear cells, taken 100 days after allogeneic stem cell transplant. The receptor source for this set is a female patient in her fifties who had an allogeneic stem cell transplant from a related donor, so the T cells may come from the graft donor. Some clones in this sample may be carry-over from other donors' samples. Both conserved end residues are part of each CDR3. Fields, in order: J gene, V gene, CDR3 protein.

>TRBJ2-7|TRBV28
CASSFSSYEQYF
>TRBJ2-7|TRBV5-7
CASSLARDRAYEQYF
>TRBJ1-1|TRBV5-1
CASTGRENTEAFF
>TRBJ2-5|TRBV4-2
CASSQGDRLEEETQYF
>TRBJ1-2|TRBV20-1
CSAEPNYGYTF
>TRBJ2-5|TRBV15
CATSRVILAATETQYF
>TRBJ2-7|TRBV7-6
CASSLVERGLADLEQYF
>TRBJ1-2|TRBV7-8
CASSPGQGANGYTF
>TRBJ1-2|TRBV18
CASSPMGQPAGYGYTF
>TRBJ2-1|TRBV6-1
CASSLTGANEQFF
>TRBJ2-7|TRBV5-6
CASSWTGISYEQYF
>TRBJ1-5|TRBV4-3
CASSQVASNQPQHF
>TRBJ1-1|TRBV7-7
CASSPFLGGEAFF
>TRBJ2-1|TRBV19
CASSSPGLASNNEQFF
>TRBJ1-5|TRBV4-3
CASSQDMWNNQPQHF
>TRBJ1-2|TRBV5-1
CASSLQAGERENYGYTF
>TRBJ2-7|TRBV2
CASIRTGGLGQYF
>TRBJ1-2|TRBV5-1
CASSLDRPNYGYTF
>TRBJ1-6|TRBV14
CASSQTGTAGNSPLHF
>TRBJ2-4|TRBV28
CASSFDDSLKNIQYF
>TRBJ1-5|TRBV5-5
CASSIQVSSNQPQHF
>TRBJ1-2|TRBV14
CASSQDYRTGLTF
>TRBJ1-4|TRBV30
CAWSLGRGTEKLFF
>TRBJ1-5|TRBV27
CASSLALNQPQHF
>TRBJ2-7|TRBV28
CASSSLLPDGQYF
>TRBJ2-7|TRBV27
CASSFSSGGDYEQYF
>TRBJ2-7|TRBV30
CACGRAHEQYF
>TRBJ1-1|TRBV9
CASSVANTEAFF
>TRBJ2-1|TRBV25-1
CASSSSGVYNEQFF
>TRBJ1-2|TRBV29-1
CSVGSGVRDGYTF
>TRBJ2-1|TRBV5-4
CASSPGGQGPYNEQFF
>TRBJ1-5|TRBV7-2
CASSLEAGPSSNQPQHF
>TRBJ1-1|TRBV18
CASSPPSPQGANTEAFF
>TRBJ1-4|TRBV6-5
CAAGGRATNEKLFF
>TRBJ1-2|TRBV27
CASSLSFGGGDGYTF
>TRBJ1-3|TRBV5-8
CASSFDRVGRNTIYF
>TRBJ1-2|TRBV29-1
CSVSRDRGPYGYTF
>TRBJ1-2|TRBV11-2
CASSLEGQTPNYGYTF
>TRBJ2-7|TRBV6-7
CASSYVGTSGDLWQYF
>TRBJ1-1|TRBV30
CAWKRQPLGTEAFF
>TRBJ1-1|TRBV7-2
CASSLGRSGTEAFF
>TRBJ2-1|TRBV7-8
CALTGLPKDNEQFF
>TRBJ2-2|TRBV7-2
CASSFDRVTGELFF